These 28 T cell receptor beta chains were sequenced from one sample in a study of metastatic and nonmetastatic thyroid tumors. Ahead of thyroid surgery, no patient had received treatment of any kind. TCRdb reanalyzed the PCR reads with MiXCR. The sample lists tens of thousands of clones; about 30% were seen once. Sequencing was done on a sample of blood. The receptor source for this set is a male donor with papillary thyroid cancer or a benign thyroid nodule (not recorded which). Some clones in this sample may be carry-over from other donors' samples.

This sequence joins TRBV12-3 or TRBV12-4 and TRBJ1-2; 8 bases fit TRBD1. V lost 2 bases and J lost 2; bases outside the gene matches: 1. The CDR3 sequence is 14 residues long. The CDR3: CASSLTGGNYGYTF. The DNA for the CDR3 is TGTGCCAGCAGTTTAACAGGGGGAAACTATGGCTACACCTTC.

This CDR3 is CASSYFRNYGYTF. CDR3 nucleotide sequence: TGTGCCAGCAGTTACTTCCGAAACTATGGCTACACCTTC. The chain is built from TRBV6-5 and TRBJ1-2; D call uncertain. The CDR3 contains 13 residues. V lost 1 base and J lost 2, with 5 bases in between. Germline CDR1 reads MNHEY; CDR2 reads SVGAGI.

This clone showed up just a few times. This chain uses TRBV20-1 with TRBJ2-1; 7 nucleotides line up with TRBD1. The V gene's germline CDR1 is DFQATT and CDR2 SNEGSKA (reference sequence). The CDR3 has 15 amino acids. Losses at the gene ends were 1 base for V and 3 bases for J; bases not matched to a gene: 6. The CDR3 spells CSARVPDRDYNEQFF. In DNA, the CDR3 is TGCAGTGCTAGAGTACCCGACAGGGACTACAATGAGCAGTTCTTC.

This chain links TRBV9 with TRBJ2-1; D remains unclear. CDR1 is SGDLS and CDR2 is YYNGEE in the germline V gene. Between the trimmed V and J ends, which lost 0 bases and 5 bases, there was a span of 12 bases. CDR3 length: 15 amino acids. The CDR3 nucleotides read TGTGCCAGCAGCGTAGCCCCGCTGACTGACAATGAGCAGTTCTTC. This translates into CASSVAPLTDNEQFF.

The V gene is TRBV20-1, the J gene TRBJ2-3; D is ambiguous. In germline, CDR1 is DFQATT, CDR2 SNEGSKA (reference sequence). The CDR3 contains 13 residues. Trimming removed 3 bases from V and 2 bases from J, with 9 bases in between. CDR3 amino acids: CSASRRFTDTQYF. The CDR3 DNA reads as TGCAGTGCTAGTAGGCGGTTCACAGATACGCAGTATTTT.

The rearrangement uses TRBV18 and TRBJ1-1, with 10 bases lining up with TRBD1. V was pared by 4 bases and J by 1 base, with 3 bases of the junction left unmatched. The CDR3 runs to 15 residues. Germline values: CDR1 KGHSH, CDR2 LQKENI. As DNA, the CDR3 is TGTGCCAGCTCACGGGACAGGGGTGCGAACACTGAAGCTTTCTTT. Amino acid sequence: CASSRDRGANTEAFF.

This clone is medium-sized by share. V and J are TRBV3-1 and TRBJ2-7; possible D gene TRBD2, 6 bases. Looked up from germline, CDR1 is LGHDT and CDR2 is YNNKEL (reference sequence). This CDR3 comprises 13 residues. The V and J ends lost 4 bases and 4 bases respectively, with 11 bases between them. The CDR3 here is CASSPGVRYEQYF. CDR3 nucleotide sequence: TGTGCCAGCAGCCCGGGAGTTCGGTACGAGCAGTACTTC.

This clone was seen repeatedly, ten times or more. This may arise from a read error, as a much more abundant clone is one base away. CDR3 bases: TGTGCCAGCAGCTCATATAGTGGGAATTCCGACGAGCAGTACTTC. Translation: CASSSYSGNSDEQYF. The gene calls are TRBV11-2 and TRBJ2-7; D uncertain. The V and J ends lost 4 bases and 5 bases respectively, with 18 bases between them. The V gene's germline CDR1 is SGHAT and CDR2 FQNNGV. CDR3 length equals 15 residues.

As to this clone: Being one base from a much bigger clone, this may be a read error. The J gene is TRBJ2-3, the V gene TRBV6-1, with D perhaps assigned TRBD1 or TRBD2 (7 bases each). The CDR3 runs 14 residues. V shed 3 bases and J shed 6 bases, with 13 bases lying between them. Per the germline V gene, CDR1 is MNHNS and CDR2 is SASEGT. CDR3 nucleotides: TGTGCCAGCAGTGAGGTCAGGGGGGGGGATACGCAGTATTTT. This codes for CASSEVRGGDTQYF.

There are many counts of this clone. CDR3 residues: CASRGFGGNVYGYTF. The CDR3 nucleotides are TGTGCCAGCAGGGGCTTTGGGGGCAACGTCTATGGCTACACCTTC. The chain combines TRBV7-8 with TRBJ1-2, with TRBD1 as a possible D gene (6 bases). V was clipped by 6 bases and J by 4 bases, with 18 bases between them. Germline V lookup: CDR1 SGHVS, CDR2 FQNEAQ. The CDR3 sequence is 15 residues long.

The V and J genes are TRBV3-1 and TRBJ2-7, with TRBD2 matching 7 bases. The CDR3 totals 16 residues. Germline V gene data show CDR1 as LGHDT and CDR2 as YNNKEL (reference sequence). The V segment lost 2 bases and the J segment 9 bases; nucleotides outside the gene matches: 16. CDR3 amino acids: CASSQHRPGPSGGQYF. CDR3 nucleotide sequence: TGTGCCAGCAGCCAACACAGGCCGGGACCCTCGGGGGGGCAGTACTTC.

This clone was detected many times. The chain is built from TRBV4-1 and TRBJ2-1; 8 nucleotides agree with TRBD2. This CDR3 has 18 residues. J gave up 5 bases and V 0 bases, and 12 bases lay outside the gene matches. Germline values: CDR1 MGHRA, CDR2 YSYEKL. DNA of the CDR3: TGCGCCAGCAGCCAAGAGCTGAATCCAGCGGGAGTGGACAATGAGCAGTTCTTC. This gives the protein CASSQELNPAGVDNEQFF.

V is TRBV18 and J is TRBJ2-1; D is undetermined. There are 11 residues in the CDR3. The germline V gene has CDR1 KGHSH and CDR2 LQKENI. V was pared by 8 bases and J by 8 bases, with 10 bases between. CDR3 in amino acids: CASRISDEQFF. For the CDR3, the DNA is TGTGCCAGCCGCATATCGGATGAGCAGTTCTTC.

This clone was seen many times. This rearrangement joins TRBV14 to TRBJ1-2, with 11 positions matching TRBD1. CDR1 and CDR2 (germline): SGHDN, FVKESK. The length of the CDR3 is 15 residues. The V and J ends lost 4 bases and 8 bases, in that order; junction bases with no gene match: 9. This CDR3 reads CASSPGQGAFGGYTF. The CDR3 nucleotides read TGTGCCAGCAGCCCTGGACAGGGGGCTTTCGGGGGCTACACCTTC.

This clone was seen at least ten times. V usage is TRBV28 and J usage is TRBJ1-6; 7 bases align to TRBD1. Per the germline V gene, CDR1 is MDHEN and CDR2 is SYDVKM. The V gene end was trimmed by 3 bases and the J gene end by 7 bases; junction bases not matched to a gene: 6. This CDR3 has 15 amino acids. CDR3 coding DNA: TGTGCCAGCAGTTTGGCCGGGACAGTGAATTCACCCCTCCACTTT. Amino acid sequence: CASSLAGTVNSPLHF.

The chain recombines TRBV5-1 with TRBJ2-3; 10 nucleotides match TRBD2. Looked up from germline, CDR1 is SGHRS and CDR2 is YFSETQ. This CDR3 contains 17 residues. V lost 4 bases and J lost 0; bases outside the gene matches: 8. CDR3 nucleotides: TGCGCCAGCAGCAATTTGGGACTAGCGACAAGCACAGATACGCAGTATTTT. Its protein product is CASSNLGLATSTDTQYF.

This clone occurred many times. The V gene is TRBV19, the J gene TRBJ2-1; 7 bases line up with TRBD2. The germline V gene has CDR1 LNHDA and CDR2 SQIVND (reference sequence). CDR3 length equals 15 residues. V lost 10 bases to trimming and J lost 10 bases; unmatched junction nucleotides: 19. For the CDR3, the DNA is TGTGCCACTCAGAAACCCGAGCGGGAAACCTCGGAGCAGTTCTTC. Its translation: CATQKPERETSEQFF.

This sequence joins TRBV20-1 and TRBJ2-3, with D unclear. Germline V CDR1 and CDR2: DFQATT, SNEGSKA (reference sequence). This CDR3 has 16 residues. V lost 3 bases to trimming and J lost 0 bases, with 16 bases between them. The CDR3 nucleotides read TGCAGTGCTAGGGCCCTACTTAGACTGAGCACAGATACGCAGTATTTT. Amino acids: CSARALLRLSTDTQYF.

The chain links TRBV5-1 to TRBJ1-3; D gene ambiguous. V was shortened by 2 bases and J by 2 bases, with 5 bases between the two germline ends. The CDR3 totals 13 residues. CDR1 is SGHRS, CDR2 YFSETQ, per germline. The CDR3 here is CASSFSTGNTIYF. The DNA for the CDR3 is TGCGCCAGCAGCTTTAGTACTGGAAACACCATATATTTT. Combining the CDR3 with reference TRBV5-1 and TRBJ1-3 gives the whole variable domain KAGVTQTPRYLIKTRGQQVTLSCSPISGHRSVSWYQQTPGQGLQFLFEYFSETQRNKGNFPGRFSGRQFSNSRSEMNVSTLELGDSALYLCASSFSTGNTIYFGEGSWLTVV.

To note about this clone: The junction and the germline gene differ at one end; a read error may be behind it. This sequence joins TRBV11-2 and TRBJ2-7; the D is unclear. Germline-derived CDR1 and CDR2 are SGHAT and FQNNGV. The CDR3 contains 15 residues. CDR3 loop: CASSVDSSIVYEQYF. The CDR3 bases are TGTGCCAGCAGCGTAGATTCCAGCATCGTCTACGAGCAGTACTTC. Variable domain in full (rest from reference TRBV11-2 and TRBJ2-7): EAGVAQSPRYKIIEKRQSVAFWCNPISGHATLYWYQQILGQGPKLLIQFQNNGVVDDSQLPKDRFSAERLKGVDSTLKIQPAKLEDSAVYLCASSVDSSIVYEQYFGPGTRLTVT.

This clone was observed a handful of times. The rearrangement links TRBV27 to TRBJ1-2; 10 bases align to TRBD1. CDR3 size: 17 residues. Germline CDR1 MNHEY, CDR2 SMNVEV (reference sequence). V was clipped by 1 base and J by 3 bases; unmatched bases: 8. This chain's CDR3 is CASSLFTPGTGDYGYTF. CDR3 DNA sequence: TGTGCCAGCAGTTTATTTACTCCGGGGACAGGGGACTATGGCTACACCTTC.

There are a few counts of this clone. The chain joins TRBV20-1 to TRBJ1-1; TRBD1 aligns across 9 bases. CDR3 length equals 15 residues. J gave up 5 bases and V 6 bases, and 13 bases lay outside the gene matches. Per germline, CDR1 DFQATT and CDR2 SNEGSKA (reference sequence). This CDR3 reads CSALIAGQGKTEAFF. CDR3 in DNA: TGCAGTGCGCTGATTGCCGGACAGGGGAAGACTGAAGCTTTCTTT.

The chain recombines TRBV6-1 with TRBJ2-5, with D unresolved. The germline V gene encodes CDR1 MNHNS and CDR2 SASEGT. This CDR3 contains 15 residues. With 6 bases removed from V and 3 bases from J, the gap between germline ends came to 17 bases. In DNA form, the CDR3 reads TGTGCCAGCAGCATGGGCTTGGGCCCGGAAGAGACCCAGTACTTC. Translated: CASSMGLGPEETQYF.

This clone was observed at least ten times. The V gene is TRBV27, the J gene TRBJ2-3, with unresolved D. Between the trimmed V and J ends, which lost 2 bases and 3 bases, there was a span of 6 bases. This CDR3 has 13 residues. CDR1 is MNHEY and CDR2 is SMNVEV in the germline V gene (reference sequence). The CDR3 protein is CASSLIVTDTQYF. The CDR3 DNA reads TGTGCCAGCAGTTTAATAGTTACAGATACGCAGTATTTT.

This clone has a handful of counts. The chain employs TRBV12-3 or TRBV12-4 and TRBJ1-2, with a tentative D call TRBD1 (6 bases). Trimming took off 4 bases at V and 4 bases at J, with 13 bases between the two ends. CDR3 length: 14 residues. This chain's CDR3 is CASSSPGGGYGYTF. In DNA form, the CDR3 reads TGTGCCAGCAGTTCCCCGGGAGGGGGCTATGGCTACACCTTC.

This clone has ten or more counts. The rearrangement joins TRBV5-1 to TRBJ2-3; TRBD1 matches at 11 bases. CDR3 size: 16 residues. With V trimmed by 0 bases and J by 4 bases, 4 bases remained unmatched. Germline CDR1 and CDR2: SGHRS and YFSETQ. The CDR3 region has the DNA TGCGCCAGCAGCTTGGCCGCGGGACAGGGGGCAGATACGCAGTATTTT. As protein: CASSLAAGQGADTQYF.

The chain recombines TRBV25-1 with TRBJ2-2; 10 bases match TRBD2. The CDR3 is 15 residues long. Germline values: CDR1 MGHDK, CDR2 SYGVNS. With V trimmed by 7 bases and J by 3 bases, 5 bases remained unmatched. As DNA, the CDR3 is TGTGCCAGCACTAGCGGGAGTGCGGACACCGGGGAGCTGTTTTTT. This translates into CASTSGSADTGELFF.

This clone has at least ten counts. A much larger clone lies a single base off, so this may be a read error. This CDR3 is also generated by other DNA sequences in the sample. The rearrangement joins TRBV28 to TRBJ1-1; D is ambiguous. The germline V gene encodes CDR1 MDHEN and CDR2 SYDVKM. This CDR3 has 12 residues. Trimming took off 3 bases at V and 4 bases at J, with 6 bases between the two ends. DNA for the CDR3: TGTGCCAGCAGTTTGAAGCTCACTGAAGCTTTCTTT. Its translation: CASSLKLTEAFF.